The entry that follows covers one T cell receptor beta chain sequence. The antigen is undetermined. Used for diagnoses were clinical symptoms, serum thyroxine and TRAb, thyroid ultrasound and orbital computed tomography. CDR3 length equals 13 residues. The germline V gene has CDR1 LNHDA and CDR2 SQIVND (reference sequence). V was shortened by 5 bases and J by 4 bases, with 11 bases between the two germline ends. This sample was included in a study of T cells in Graves' hyperthyroidism and ophthalmopathy. General study findings and limits: A median about 6.5 months before onset, the model predicted ophthalmopathy. Blood held most thyroid clonotypes expanded above 0.001 frequency. Ophthalmopathy cases were set apart from stable hyperthyroidism by a 13 V-J model.

RNA transcripts yielded amplified TCR beta CDR3 regions. HTBI primers were employed in a first-round RT-PCR of the TCR CDR3. TCRdb analysed the multiplex PCR reads with MiXCR anew, one entry per CDR3 protein. This sample has hundreds of thousands of distinct CDR3 sequences, with roughly 45% found just once. The sequence was collected from an adult man with Graves' disease, either hyperthyroidism or ophthalmopathy (not recorded which). Sequenced sample: peripheral blood or thyroid tissue (not recorded which). The V gene is TRBV19, the J gene TRBJ1-1; no clear D gene. This chain's CDR3 is CASSGSFGTEAFF. The CDR3 DNA is TGTGCCAGTAGTGGAAGCTTCGGCACTGAAGCTTTCTTT.